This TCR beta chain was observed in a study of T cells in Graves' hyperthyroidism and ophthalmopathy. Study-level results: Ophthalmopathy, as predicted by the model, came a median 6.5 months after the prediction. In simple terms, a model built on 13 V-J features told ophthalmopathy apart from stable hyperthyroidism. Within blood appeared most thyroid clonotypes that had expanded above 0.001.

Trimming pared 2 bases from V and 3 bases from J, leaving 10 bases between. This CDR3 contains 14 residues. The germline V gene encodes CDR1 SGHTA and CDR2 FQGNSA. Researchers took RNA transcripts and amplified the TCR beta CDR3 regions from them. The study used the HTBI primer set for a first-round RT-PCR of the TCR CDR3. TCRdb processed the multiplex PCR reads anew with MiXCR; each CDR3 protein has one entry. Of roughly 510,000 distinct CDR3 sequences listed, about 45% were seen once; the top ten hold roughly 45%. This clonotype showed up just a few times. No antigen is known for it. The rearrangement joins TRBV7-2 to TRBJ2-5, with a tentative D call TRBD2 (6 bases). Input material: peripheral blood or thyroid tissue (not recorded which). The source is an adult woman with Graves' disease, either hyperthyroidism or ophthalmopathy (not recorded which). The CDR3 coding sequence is TGTGCCAGCAGCTTATTTGGAGGGGAAGAGACCCAGTACTTC. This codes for CASSLFGGEETQYF.